The rows below give T cell receptor beta chains drawn from one sample of a study of blood T cell repertoires in COVID-19. TCRdb keeps only in-frame clones here, not all; method: immunoSEQ multiplex PCR. Of about 120,000 clones in the sample, about 81% are singletons; the top ten hold about a sixth. Sample: peripheral blood. The receptors shown here come from a man aged 30-40 years with COVID-19, enrolled during active disease. Both conserved end residues are part of each CDR3. The D gene is left open where the match is weak. Rows may omit the clone size; those that give it use once, few, many or a size class.

V gene: TRBV7-8; clone size: NA; D gene: NA; J gene: TRBJ1-4; CDR3 DNA: TGTGCCAGCAGCCTCTCCGAGGCGCCTGCGGTTGAAAAACTGTTTTTT; CDR3 protein: CASSLSEAPAVEKLFF
V gene: TRBV19; clone size: NA; D gene: NA; J gene: TRBJ1-3; CDR3 DNA: TGTGCCAGTAGTAAGGGGCTCCGCGCTGGAAACACCATATATTTT; CDR3 protein: CASSKGLRAGNTIYF
V gene: TRBV15; clone size: NA; D gene: NA; J gene: TRBJ2-7; CDR3 DNA: TGTGCCACCAGCAGAGGGGGGGTCCGAGCGGAGTACTTC; CDR3 protein: CATSRGGVRAEYF
V gene: TRBV5-4; clone size: NA; D gene: TRBD1; J gene: TRBJ1-2; CDR3 DNA: TGTGCCAGCAGCTTGCTTGGGACAGATCCGGGATATGGCTACACCTTC; CDR3 protein: CASSLLGTDPGYGYTF
V gene: TRBV3-1/TRBV3-2; clone size: few; D gene: NA; J gene: TRBJ1-3; CDR3 DNA: TGTGCCAGCAGCCCGGGGGGGGTTAGCTCTGGAAACACCATATATTTT; CDR3 protein: CASSPGGVSSGNTIYF
V gene: TRBV18; clone size: NA; D gene: NA; J gene: TRBJ1-2; CDR3 DNA: TGTGCCAGCTCACCGTCGGAGAAATATGGCTACACCTTC; CDR3 protein: CASSPSEKYGYTF
V gene: TRBV6-1; clone size: few; D gene: NA; J gene: TRBJ2-2; CDR3 DNA: TGTGCCAGCAGTGAGGCGGATGGCACCGGGGAGCTGTTTTTT; CDR3 protein: CASSEADGTGELFF
V gene: TRBV5-6; clone size: NA; D gene: NA; J gene: TRBJ2-1; CDR3 DNA: TGTGCCAGCAGCTTTCAGGACTACAATGAGCAGTTCTTC; CDR3 protein: CASSFQDYNEQFF
V gene: TRBV10-3; clone size: NA; D gene: NA; J gene: TRBJ2-7; CDR3 DNA: TGTGCCATCACAGAGGGAGGCGGAACCTACGAGCAGTACTTC; CDR3 protein: CAITEGGGTYEQYF
V gene: TRBV11-2; clone size: NA; D gene: TRBD1; J gene: TRBJ1-3; CDR3 DNA: TGTGCCAGCACTTTTACGAGGACAGGGAACGGAAACACCATATATTTT; CDR3 protein: CASTFTRTGNGNTIYF
V gene: TRBV4-1; clone size: NA; D gene: NA; J gene: TRBJ1-2; CDR3 DNA: TGCGCCAGCAGCCAAGATCCCGGGTCCCCCTATGGCTACACCTTC; CDR3 protein: CASSQDPGSPYGYTF
V gene: TRBV5-6; clone size: NA; D gene: NA; J gene: TRBJ1-2; CDR3 DNA: TGTGCCAGCAGCCCGGTACAGGGCCGGCACTATGGCTACACCTTC; CDR3 protein: CASSPVQGRHYGYTF
V gene: TRBV5-4; clone size: NA; D gene: TRBD2; J gene: TRBJ2-2; CDR3 DNA: TGTGCCAGCAGCTCGCAGGGACTAGCGGGAGTTTCCGGGGAGCTGTTTTTT; CDR3 protein: CASSSQGLAGVSGELFF
V gene: TRBV14; clone size: NA; D gene: NA; J gene: TRBJ2-7; CDR3 DNA: TGTGCCAGCAGCCATCCGAGCGAGAGCTCCTACGAGCAGTACTTC; CDR3 protein: CASSHPSESSYEQYF
V gene: TRBV2; clone size: NA; D gene: TRBD2; J gene: TRBJ2-5; CDR3 DNA: TGTGCCAGCAGTGAGGGGACTAGCGGGGAAGAGACCCAGTACTTC; CDR3 protein: CASSEGTSGEETQYF
V gene: TRBV28; clone size: NA; D gene: NA; J gene: TRBJ1-6; CDR3 DNA: TGTGCCAGCAGTTTTTCAGGGTCGTACTCACCCCTCCACTTT; CDR3 protein: CASSFSGSYSPLHF
V gene: TRBV19; clone size: few; D gene: NA; J gene: TRBJ1-2; CDR3 DNA: TGTGCCAGTAGTTGGTCACTGTCTAACTATGGCTACACCTTC; CDR3 protein: CASSWSLSNYGYTF
V gene: TRBV29-1; clone size: NA; D gene: NA; J gene: TRBJ2-1; CDR3 DNA: TGCAGCGCCGAGGGGGGGACGGATCAATACAATGAGCAGTTCTTC; CDR3 protein: CSAEGGTDQYNEQFF
V gene: TRBV20-1; clone size: NA; D gene: NA; J gene: TRBJ1-5; CDR3 DNA: TGCAGTGCTAACTATCAGCCCCAGCATTTT; CDR3 protein: CSANYQPQHF
V gene: TRBV7-9; clone size: NA; D gene: TRBD1; J gene: TRBJ1-1; CDR3 DNA: TGTGCCAGCAGCTCCGAGAACAGGGGCACTGAAGCTTTCTTT; CDR3 protein: CASSSENRGTEAFF
V gene: TRBV5-1; clone size: few; D gene: TRBD1; J gene: TRBJ2-7; CDR3 DNA: TGCGCCAGCAGCTTGGGGGACAGGAGGTCCTACGAGCAGTACTTC; CDR3 protein: CASSLGDRRSYEQYF
V gene: TRBV7-3; clone size: NA; D gene: TRBD2; J gene: TRBJ2-1; CDR3 DNA: TGTGCCAGCAGCTTCTCTGGGACTAGCCAATATAGCTCCTACAATGAGCAGTTCTTC; CDR3 protein: CASSFSGTSQYSSYNEQFF
V gene: TRBV30; clone size: NA; D gene: NA; J gene: TRBJ2-1; CDR3 DNA: TGTGCCTGGAGTCGGAGTACGGGGGAGCAGTTCTTC; CDR3 protein: CAWSRSTGEQFF
V gene: TRBV12-3/TRBV12-4; clone size: NA; D gene: NA; J gene: TRBJ1-4; CDR3 DNA: TGTGCCAGCAGTTTGAGGGTTGAAAAACTGTTTTTT; CDR3 protein: CASSLRVEKLFF
V gene: TRBV2; clone size: few; D gene: TRBD2; J gene: TRBJ2-5; CDR3 DNA: TGTGCCAGCTCTCTCCTTGGGGGGGACCAAGAGACCCAGTACTTC; CDR3 protein: CASSLLGGDQETQYF
V gene: TRBV12-3/TRBV12-4; clone size: few; D gene: NA; J gene: TRBJ1-1; CDR3 DNA: TGTGCCAGCCTCGCTCACTCGGCAGCGACGGCTTTCTTT; CDR3 protein: CASLAHSAATAFF
V gene: TRBV11-3; clone size: NA; D gene: TRBD2; J gene: TRBJ2-1; CDR3 DNA: TGTGCCAGCAGCTTAGAGGGTAGCGGGAGGTCCTACAATGAGCAGTTCTTC; CDR3 protein: CASSLEGSGRSYNEQFF
V gene: TRBV28; clone size: NA; D gene: TRBD1; J gene: TRBJ1-6; CDR3 DNA: TGTGCCAGCAGCCCCCACGGCAGGGGGAATTCACCCCTCCACTTT; CDR3 protein: CASSPHGRGNSPLHF
V gene: TRBV7-8; clone size: NA; D gene: TRBD1; J gene: TRBJ1-5; CDR3 DNA: TGTGCCAGCAGCCCACGGGACAGAAATCAGCCCCAGCATTTT; CDR3 protein: CASSPRDRNQPQHF
V gene: TRBV24-1; clone size: NA; D gene: NA; J gene: TRBJ1-6; CDR3 DNA: TGTGCCACCAGTGCCCAAGCGAATTCACCCCTCCACTTT; CDR3 protein: CATSAQANSPLHF
V gene: TRBV20-1; clone size: few; D gene: NA; J gene: TRBJ2-7; CDR3 DNA: TGCAGTACGAGTTATCGTAGCGAGCAGTACTTC; CDR3 protein: CSTSYRSEQYF
V gene: TRBV7-2; clone size: NA; D gene: NA; J gene: TRBJ2-7; CDR3 DNA: TGTGCCAGCAGCGACACAGGGTTCTACGAGCAGTACTTC; CDR3 protein: CASSDTGFYEQYF
V gene: TRBV29-1; clone size: NA; D gene: TRBD1; J gene: TRBJ1-2; CDR3 DNA: TGCAGCGTTGGATGGACAGGGGGCTATGGCTACACCTTC; CDR3 protein: CSVGWTGGYGYTF
V gene: TRBV19; clone size: few; D gene: TRBD1; J gene: TRBJ2-7; CDR3 DNA: TGTGCCAGTAGTAGACAGGGACCCGACGAGCAGTACTTC; CDR3 protein: CASSRQGPDEQYF
V gene: TRBV18; clone size: NA; D gene: NA; J gene: TRBJ2-3; CDR3 DNA: TGTGCCAGCTCACGTTACTGGACAGAGAGCACAGATACGCAGTATTTT; CDR3 protein: CASSRYWTESTDTQYF
V gene: TRBV6-2/TRBV6-3; clone size: NA; D gene: NA; J gene: TRBJ2-1; CDR3 DNA: TGTGCCAGCAGTCCCCATAGTGAGCAGTTCTTC; CDR3 protein: CASSPHSEQFF
V gene: TRBV5-4; clone size: NA; D gene: NA; J gene: TRBJ1-1; CDR3 DNA: TGTGCCAGCAGCTTGCAGGGCACTGAAGCTTTCTTT; CDR3 protein: CASSLQGTEAFF
V gene: TRBV6-5; clone size: NA; D gene: NA; J gene: TRBJ1-2; CDR3 DNA: TGTGCCAGCAGCCAGGGGCGTTGGGGCTATGGCTACACCTTC; CDR3 protein: CASSQGRWGYGYTF
V gene: TRBV9; clone size: few; D gene: TRBD1; J gene: TRBJ1-4; CDR3 DNA: TGTGCCAGCAATACAGGGGGCCATGAAAAACTGTTTTTT; CDR3 protein: CASNTGGHEKLFF
V gene: TRBV27; clone size: NA; D gene: NA; J gene: TRBJ2-2; CDR3 DNA: TGTGCCACCAGTGGACGACAGGAAGACACCGGGGAGCTGTTTTTT; CDR3 protein: CATSGRQEDTGELFF
V gene: TRBV2; clone size: once; D gene: TRBD2; J gene: TRBJ2-7; CDR3 DNA: TGTGCCAGCAGTGATCCGACAAAAGCGGGAGATTTCTACGAGCAGTACTTC; CDR3 protein: CASSDPTKAGDFYEQYF
V gene: TRBV6-5; clone size: NA; D gene: TRBD1; J gene: TRBJ2-7; CDR3 DNA: TGTGCCAGCAGCCGATCCGGGACAGGGGCCATCGAGCAGTACTTC; CDR3 protein: CASSRSGTGAIEQYF
V gene: TRBV7-8; clone size: NA; D gene: NA; J gene: TRBJ1-6; CDR3 DNA: TGTGCCAGCAGCCCGTCGAAGACCACAGGGACCTATTCACCCCTCCACTTT; CDR3 protein: CASSPSKTTGTYSPLHF
V gene: TRBV12-3/TRBV12-4; clone size: few; D gene: NA; J gene: TRBJ1-2; CDR3 DNA: TGTGCCAGCACCTCCCGTGGAGGGCAAGGCTACACCTTC; CDR3 protein: CASTSRGGQGYTF
V gene: TRBV11-2; clone size: NA; D gene: TRBD1; J gene: TRBJ2-7; CDR3 DNA: TGTGCCAGCAGCTTAGCGGGACAGTCCTACGAGCAGTACTTC; CDR3 protein: CASSLAGQSYEQYF
V gene: TRBV27; clone size: NA; D gene: TRBD2; J gene: TRBJ2-7; CDR3 DNA: TGTGCCAGCAGTCCAACTAGGACTAGCCTCTCTGGAGAGCAGTACTTC; CDR3 protein: CASSPTRTSLSGEQYF
V gene: TRBV6-6; clone size: NA; D gene: TRBD1; J gene: TRBJ2-3; CDR3 DNA: TGTGCCAGCAGCACCCTCGGACAGGGAACAGATACGCAGTATTTT; CDR3 protein: CASSTLGQGTDTQYF
V gene: TRBV11-3; clone size: NA; D gene: TRBD2; J gene: TRBJ2-7; CDR3 DNA: TGTGCCAGCAGCTTAGAGGGAGCGGGAACCCACGAGCAGTACTTC; CDR3 protein: CASSLEGAGTHEQYF
V gene: TRBV30; clone size: once; D gene: TRBD1; J gene: TRBJ1-2; CDR3 DNA: TGTGCCTGGATCCGAGGTCCGGACAGGGGATACTATGGCTACACCTTC; CDR3 protein: CAWIRGPDRGYYGYTF
V gene: TRBV28; clone size: NA; D gene: TRBD1; J gene: TRBJ1-5; CDR3 DNA: TGTGCCAGCAGTTACTTGGGACAGATCTTGCATCAGCCCCAGCATTTT; CDR3 protein: CASSYLGQILHQPQHF
V gene: TRBV10-3; clone size: NA; D gene: NA; J gene: TRBJ1-5; CDR3 DNA: TGTGCCATCAGAGGCAGGGAAAATCAGCCCCAGCATTTT; CDR3 protein: CAIRGRENQPQHF
V gene: TRBV12-3/TRBV12-4; clone size: NA; D gene: TRBD1; J gene: TRBJ1-2; CDR3 DNA: TGTGCCAGCAGGCCGACAGGGAAGGGCTACACCTTC; CDR3 protein: CASRPTGKGYTF
V gene: TRBV7-8; clone size: NA; D gene: NA; J gene: TRBJ1-2; CDR3 DNA: TGTGCCAGCAGCTGGGGGACTGCGAAAATTGGCTACACCTTC; CDR3 protein: CASSWGTAKIGYTF